This note documents a single T cell receptor beta chain sequence. This sample stems from a study of T cell changes during pregnancy in multiple sclerosis. This CDR3 comprises 14 residues. Germline V gene sequence: CDR1 SGDLS, CDR2 YYNGEE. V lost 4 bases to trimming and J lost 1 base, with 8 bases between them. The repertoire was sequenced with immunoSEQ multiplex PCR; TCRdb's copy has only in-frame clones and lacks some. The sample has about 36,000 clones, roughly nine tenths seen once. The receptor's source is a female donor with multiple sclerosis, enrolled in a pregnancy study. Source: CD4+ T cells from peripheral blood mononuclear cells, taken after pregnancy. This rearrangement joins TRBV9 to TRBJ2-2; possibly TRBD2 for D (5 bases). CDR3 nucleotide sequence: TGTGCCAGCAGCCACCGGGAGAACACCGGGGAGCTGTTTTTT. Its translation: CASSHRENTGELFF.